A single T cell receptor beta chain is shown here with its context. The CDR3 consists of 18 residues. Study processing details: Nucleated cell number was recorded as an estimate derived from reference gene primer amplification. The protocol was immunoSEQ multiplex PCR, while the TCRdb copy is restricted to in-frame clones and leaves out a portion. Clone size and V and J calls were adopted from that table, with D and trimming inferred from the DNA. The sample lists more than 110,000 clones; roughly 84% were seen once. The source of the sample is a study of blood T cell repertoires in COVID-19. Sequences were obtained from peripheral blood. The chain has TRBV21-1 and TRBJ2-2; the table names TRBD2, a call not compared with the DNA. TRBV21-1 is shown as a pseudogene. The sequence derives from a woman between 55 and 75 years old with acute or convalescent COVID-19. CDR3 sequence: CASSYPGLAGSNTGELFF. In DNA, the CDR3 is TGTGCCAGCAGCTACCCGGGACTAGCGGGGTCGAACACCGGGGAGCTGTTTTTT.